This T cell receptor beta chain was retrieved from a study of T cells after yellow fever vaccination. TCR cDNA, made by 5'RACE template switching, carried an added universal primer site and UMIs. TCRdb passed the 5' RACE reads through MiXCR, listing each CDR3 protein once. The sample carries some 54,000 distinct CDR3 sequences, about 6.6% recorded once. This clonotype was detected ten times or more. Germline CDR1 reads SGHAT; CDR2 reads FQNNGV. Trimming left V 0 bases short and J 0 bases short, with 8 bases between. This CDR3 is built from 15 residues. The genes are TRBV11-2 and TRBJ1-2; a weak D match, TRBD1 (5 bases). The sample here was CD8+ T cells not binding an NS4B(214-222) dextramer, sorted from PBMCs, taken about 41 days after the first yellow fever vaccination. This clonotype originated in a man aged 18 to 29 who received the YFV17D yellow fever vaccine. CDR3 DNA sequence: TGTGCCAGCAGCTTAGAGGCAGGGTCTAACTATGGCTACACCTTC. Translated: CASSLEAGSNYGYTF.